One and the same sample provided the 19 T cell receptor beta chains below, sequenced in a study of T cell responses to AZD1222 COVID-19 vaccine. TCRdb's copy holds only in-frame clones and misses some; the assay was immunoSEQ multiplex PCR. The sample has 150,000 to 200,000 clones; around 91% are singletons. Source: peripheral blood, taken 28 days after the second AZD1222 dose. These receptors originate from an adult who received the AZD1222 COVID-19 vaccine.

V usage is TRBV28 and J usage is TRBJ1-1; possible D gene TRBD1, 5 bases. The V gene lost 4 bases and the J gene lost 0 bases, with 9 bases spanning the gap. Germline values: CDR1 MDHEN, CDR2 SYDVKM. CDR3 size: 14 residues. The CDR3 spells CASSSRALNTEAFF. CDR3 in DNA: TGTGCCAGCAGTTCCAGGGCACTGAACACTGAAGCTTTCTTT.

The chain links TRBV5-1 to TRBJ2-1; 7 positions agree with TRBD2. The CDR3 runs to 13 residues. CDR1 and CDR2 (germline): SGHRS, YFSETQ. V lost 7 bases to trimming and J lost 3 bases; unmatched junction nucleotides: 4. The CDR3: CASGGDFYNEQFF. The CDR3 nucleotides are TGCGCCAGCGGGGGGGACTTCTACAATGAGCAGTTCTTC.

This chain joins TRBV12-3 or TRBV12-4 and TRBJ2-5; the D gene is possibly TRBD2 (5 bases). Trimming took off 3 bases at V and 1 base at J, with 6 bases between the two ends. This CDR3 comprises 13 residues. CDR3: CASSFRGQETQYF. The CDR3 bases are TGTGCCAGCAGTTTTCGGGGCCAAGAGACCCAGTACTTC.

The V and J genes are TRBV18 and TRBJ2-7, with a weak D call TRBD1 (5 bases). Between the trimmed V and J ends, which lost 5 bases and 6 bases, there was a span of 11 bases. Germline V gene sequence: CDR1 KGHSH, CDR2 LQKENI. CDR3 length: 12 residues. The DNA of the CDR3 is TGTGCCAGCTCATCCGGACAAAGCGAGCAGTACTTC. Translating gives CASSSGQSEQYF. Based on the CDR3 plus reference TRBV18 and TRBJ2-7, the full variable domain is NAGVMQNPRHLVRRRGQEARLRCSPMKGHSHVYWYRQLPEEGLKFMVYLQKENIIDESGMPKERFSAEFPKEGPSILRIQQVVRGDSAAYFCASSSGQSEQYFGPGTRLTVT.

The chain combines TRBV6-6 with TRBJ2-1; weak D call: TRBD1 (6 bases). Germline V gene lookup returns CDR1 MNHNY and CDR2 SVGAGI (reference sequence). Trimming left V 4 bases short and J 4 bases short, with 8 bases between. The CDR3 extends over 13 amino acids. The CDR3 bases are TGTGCCAGCAGTTTGGACAGATACAATGAGCAGTTCTTC. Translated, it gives CASSLDRYNEQFF.

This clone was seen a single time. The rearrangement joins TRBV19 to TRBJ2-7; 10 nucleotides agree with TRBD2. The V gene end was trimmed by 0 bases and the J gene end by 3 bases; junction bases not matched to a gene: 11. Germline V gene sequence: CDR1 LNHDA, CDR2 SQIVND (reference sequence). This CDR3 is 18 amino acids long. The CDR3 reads CASSIEGPSGTSVYEQYF. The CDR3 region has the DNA TGTGCCAGTAGTATAGAGGGACCATCCGGGACTAGCGTCTACGAGCAGTACTTC.

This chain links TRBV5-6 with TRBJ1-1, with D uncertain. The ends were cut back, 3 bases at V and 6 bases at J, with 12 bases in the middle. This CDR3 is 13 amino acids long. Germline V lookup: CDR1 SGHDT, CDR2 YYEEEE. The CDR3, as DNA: TGTGCCAGCAGCTCACGCACGGCGGCTGAAGCTTTCTTT. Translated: CASSSRTAAEAFF.

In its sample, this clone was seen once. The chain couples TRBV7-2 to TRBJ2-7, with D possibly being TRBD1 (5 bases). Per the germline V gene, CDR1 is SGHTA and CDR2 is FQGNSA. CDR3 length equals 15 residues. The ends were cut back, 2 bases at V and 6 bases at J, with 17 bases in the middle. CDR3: CASSLQVWGRGEQYF. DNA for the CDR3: TGTGCCAGCAGCTTACAGGTCTGGGGTAGGGGCGAGCAGTACTTC.

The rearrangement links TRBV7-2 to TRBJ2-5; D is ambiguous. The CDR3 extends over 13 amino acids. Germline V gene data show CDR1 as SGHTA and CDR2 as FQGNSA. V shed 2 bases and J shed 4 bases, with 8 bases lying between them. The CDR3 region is CASSLYRPETQYF. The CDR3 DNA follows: TGTGCCAGCAGCTTATACCGCCCAGAGACCCAGTACTTC.

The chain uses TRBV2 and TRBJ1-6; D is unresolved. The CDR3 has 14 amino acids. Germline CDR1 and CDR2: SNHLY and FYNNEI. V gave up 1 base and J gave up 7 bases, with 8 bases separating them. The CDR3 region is CASSEEGKNSPLHF. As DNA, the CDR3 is TGTGCCAGCAGTGAAGAGGGCAAAAATTCACCCCTCCACTTT.

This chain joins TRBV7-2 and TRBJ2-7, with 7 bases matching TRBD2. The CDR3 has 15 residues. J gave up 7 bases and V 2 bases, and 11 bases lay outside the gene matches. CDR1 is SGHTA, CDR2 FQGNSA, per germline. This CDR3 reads CASSLILGGSGEQYF. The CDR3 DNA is TGTGCCAGCAGCTTAATTCTCGGCGGGAGTGGTGAGCAGTACTTC.

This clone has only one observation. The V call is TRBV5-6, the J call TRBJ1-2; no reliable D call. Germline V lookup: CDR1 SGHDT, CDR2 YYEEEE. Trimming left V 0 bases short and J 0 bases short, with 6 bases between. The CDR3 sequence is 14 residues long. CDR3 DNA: TGTGCCAGCAGCTTGGGAAACACTAACTATGGCTACACCTTC. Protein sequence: CASSLGNTNYGYTF. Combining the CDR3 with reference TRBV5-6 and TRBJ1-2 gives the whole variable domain DAGVTQSPTHLIKTRGQQVTLRCSPKSGHDTVSWYQQALGQGPQFIFQYYEEEERQRGNFPDRFSGHQFPNYSSELNVNALLLGDSALYLCASSLGNTNYGYTFGSGTRLTVV.

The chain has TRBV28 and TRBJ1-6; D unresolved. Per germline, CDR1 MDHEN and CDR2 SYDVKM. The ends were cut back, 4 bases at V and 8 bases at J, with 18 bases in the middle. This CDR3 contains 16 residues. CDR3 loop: CASSSLGLPRDSPLHF. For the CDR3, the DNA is TGTGCCAGCAGTTCCCTAGGACTGCCGCGCGATTCACCCCTCCACTTT.

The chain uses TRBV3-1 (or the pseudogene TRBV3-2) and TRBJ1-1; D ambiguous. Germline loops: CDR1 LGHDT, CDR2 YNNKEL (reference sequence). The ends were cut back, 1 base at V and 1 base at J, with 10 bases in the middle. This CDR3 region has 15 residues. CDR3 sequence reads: CASSQGVLRNTEAFF. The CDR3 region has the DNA TGTGCCAGCAGCCAAGGGGTACTCAGGAACACTGAAGCTTTCTTT.

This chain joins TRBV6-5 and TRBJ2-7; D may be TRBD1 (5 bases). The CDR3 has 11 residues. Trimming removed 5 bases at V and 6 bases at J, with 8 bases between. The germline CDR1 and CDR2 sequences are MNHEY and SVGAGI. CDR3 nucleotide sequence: TGTGCCAGCAGTCAAAGGGGCGAGCAGTACTTC. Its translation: CASSQRGEQYF.

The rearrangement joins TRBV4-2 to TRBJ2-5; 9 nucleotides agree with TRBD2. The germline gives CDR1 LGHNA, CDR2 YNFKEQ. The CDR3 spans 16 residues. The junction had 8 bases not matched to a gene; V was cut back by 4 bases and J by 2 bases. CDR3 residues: CASSLEPSGGQETQYF. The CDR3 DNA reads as TGTGCCAGCAGCCTGGAACCCAGCGGGGGGCAAGAGACCCAGTACTTC.

The CDR3: CASSSREDTEAFF. CDR3 nucleotides: TGTGCCAGCAGCTCCCGGGAGGACACTGAAGCTTTCTTT. The chain carries TRBV11-2 and TRBJ1-1, with D uncertain. Looked up from germline, CDR1 is SGHAT and CDR2 is FQNNGV. The CDR3 extends over 13 amino acids. The ends were cut back, 4 bases at V and 3 bases at J, with 9 bases in the middle.

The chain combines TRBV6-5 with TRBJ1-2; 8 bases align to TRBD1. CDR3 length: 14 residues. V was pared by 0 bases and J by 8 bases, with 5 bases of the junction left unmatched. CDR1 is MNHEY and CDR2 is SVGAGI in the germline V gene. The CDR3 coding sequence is TGTGCCAGCAGTTACTCGACAGGGGTCGAGGGCTACACCTTC. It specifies CASSYSTGVEGYTF.

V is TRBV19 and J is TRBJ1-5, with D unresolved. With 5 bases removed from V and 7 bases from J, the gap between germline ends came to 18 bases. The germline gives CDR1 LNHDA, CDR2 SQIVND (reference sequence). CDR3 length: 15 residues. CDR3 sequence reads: CASSGVTLLWQPQHF. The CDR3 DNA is TGTGCCAGTAGTGGGGTTACACTACTCTGGCAGCCCCAGCATTTT.